Listed below are T cell receptor beta chains from one sample, sequenced in a study of blood T cell repertoires in COVID-19. Here immunoSEQ multiplex PCR was the method, and the copy in TCRdb shows in-frame clones only, minus some. The sample lists 74,000 or so clones, 89% occurring once. Sequences were obtained from peripheral blood. The source of these receptors is a man aged 50 or older with active COVID-19. The CDR3 runs from the conserved cysteine through the conserved F or W. A D gene is named only where the DNA matches it firmly. Clone sizes are given selectively: once, few, many, or a class where the clone is expanded.

d_gene: TRBD1; abundance: NA; v_gene: TRBV6-5; j_gene: TRBJ1-3; CDR3nt: TGTGCCAGCAGTTACAAGGGGGCCTATGGAAACACCATATATTTT; CDR3aa: CASSYKGAYGNTIYF
d_gene: TRBD2; abundance: NA; v_gene: TRBV6-6; j_gene: TRBJ2-3; CDR3nt: TGTGCCAGCAGCCTAAAAGCGGGGGGGAACACAGATACGCAGTATTTT; CDR3aa: CASSLKAGGNTDTQYF
d_gene: NA; abundance: NA; v_gene: TRBV5-6; j_gene: TRBJ2-2; CDR3nt: TGTGCCAGCAGCCGGGGGTTGTCTACCGGGGAGCTGTTTTTT; CDR3aa: CASSRGLSTGELFF
d_gene: TRBD1; abundance: NA; v_gene: TRBV5-5; j_gene: TRBJ2-7; CDR3nt: TGTGCCAGCATTATGGGACAGGGGAGTTACGAGCAGTACTTC; CDR3aa: CASIMGQGSYEQYF
d_gene: TRBD1; abundance: NA; v_gene: TRBV5-6; j_gene: TRBJ2-7; CDR3nt: TGTGCCAGCAGCGCGGGACAGGAAAAACCCTACGAGCAGTACTTC; CDR3aa: CASSAGQEKPYEQYF
d_gene: NA; abundance: NA; v_gene: TRBV19; j_gene: TRBJ2-3; CDR3nt: TGTGCCAGTAGTATCCAGGTTAGCACAGATACGCAGTATTTT; CDR3aa: CASSIQVSTDTQYF
d_gene: NA; abundance: NA; v_gene: TRBV30; j_gene: TRBJ1-1; CDR3nt: TGTGCCTGGGATGCTGGGGGGATAGCTTTCTTT; CDR3aa: CAWDAGGIAFF
d_gene: TRBD2; abundance: NA; v_gene: TRBV4-1; j_gene: TRBJ2-3; CDR3nt: TGCGCCAGCAGCCAAGGACGGACTAGCGGGGGTTACACAGATACGCAGTATTTT; CDR3aa: CASSQGRTSGGYTDTQYF
d_gene: TRBD1; abundance: NA; v_gene: TRBV5-1; j_gene: TRBJ1-4; CDR3nt: TGCGCCAGCAGCGGGCAGGGGGCGTTTAATGAAAAACTGTTTTTT; CDR3aa: CASSGQGAFNEKLFF
d_gene: TRBD2; abundance: NA; v_gene: TRBV28; j_gene: TRBJ2-5; CDR3nt: TGTGCCAGCAGTTTGGTGGAGCGGGGGGGCCGAGAGACCCAGTACTTC; CDR3aa: CASSLVERGGRETQYF
d_gene: NA; abundance: NA; v_gene: TRBV20-1; j_gene: TRBJ1-1; CDR3nt: TGCAGTGCTAGTGTCCTCAGAAGGAACACTGAAGCTTTCTTT; CDR3aa: CSASVLRRNTEAFF
d_gene: TRBD1; abundance: once; v_gene: TRBV5-1; j_gene: TRBJ2-5; CDR3nt: TGCGCCAGCAGCTTGTCGGGACAGCAAGAGACCCAGTACTTC; CDR3aa: CASSLSGQQETQYF
d_gene: NA; abundance: NA; v_gene: TRBV7-6; j_gene: TRBJ1-3; CDR3nt: TGTGCCAGCAGCCAACAGGGAATTGGAAACACCATATATTTT; CDR3aa: CASSQQGIGNTIYF
d_gene: NA; abundance: NA; v_gene: TRBV10-3; j_gene: TRBJ1-1; CDR3nt: TGTGCCATCAGTGACAGGTCCGGAGGTGTGAACACTGAAGCTTTCTTT; CDR3aa: CAISDRSGGVNTEAFF
d_gene: NA; abundance: NA; v_gene: TRBV5-1; j_gene: TRBJ1-1; CDR3nt: TGCGCCAGCAGCCGAATCCTAGGATCCTACACTGAAGCTTTCTTT; CDR3aa: CASSRILGSYTEAFF
d_gene: NA; abundance: NA; v_gene: TRBV6-4; j_gene: TRBJ1-5; CDR3nt: TGTGCCAGCAGTGTCAACTGGGGGGGTGAGCCCCAGCATTTT; CDR3aa: CASSVNWGGEPQHF
d_gene: TRBD2; abundance: NA; v_gene: TRBV7-9; j_gene: TRBJ2-1; CDR3nt: TGTGCCAGCAGCTTCGCTCTAGCGGGGGGGCTCTACAATGAGCAGTTCTTC; CDR3aa: CASSFALAGGLYNEQFF
d_gene: TRBD1; abundance: NA; v_gene: TRBV24-1; j_gene: TRBJ1-2; CDR3nt: TGTGCCACCAGTGATTTCTCTTATGACAGGGGGACCAATGGCTACACCTTC; CDR3aa: CATSDFSYDRGTNGYTF
d_gene: NA; abundance: NA; v_gene: TRBV2; j_gene: TRBJ1-4; CDR3nt: TGTGCCAGCAGTGGAGGACAAATCATTAATGAAAAACTGTTTTTT; CDR3aa: CASSGGQIINEKLFF
d_gene: TRBD2; abundance: NA; v_gene: TRBV7-3; j_gene: TRBJ2-3; CDR3nt: TGTGCCAGCAGCTTAAAGGCTGGCAGGAAGGCGACTAGCGGGGGCTATATTAGCACAGATACGCAGTATTTT; CDR3aa: CASSLKAGRKATSGGYISTDTQYF
d_gene: NA; abundance: NA; v_gene: TRBV7-8; j_gene: TRBJ2-1; CDR3nt: TGTGCCAGCAGCTTAGCCAGGGGCAATGAGCAGTTCTTC; CDR3aa: CASSLARGNEQFF
d_gene: TRBD1; abundance: NA; v_gene: TRBV6-5; j_gene: TRBJ1-6; CDR3nt: TGTGCCAGCACCCTCGGGACAGATTATAATTCACCCCTCCACTTT; CDR3aa: CASTLGTDYNSPLHF
d_gene: TRBD2; abundance: NA; v_gene: TRBV5-4; j_gene: TRBJ2-3; CDR3nt: TGTGCCAGCAGCCCCACGGGAGGTGGGAGGTGGGATACGCAGTATTTT; CDR3aa: CASSPTGGGRWDTQYF
d_gene: NA; abundance: NA; v_gene: TRBV3-1/TRBV3-2; j_gene: TRBJ1-2; CDR3nt: TGTGCCAGCAGCTCCAGGACCGCAGCGGCTGGCTACACCTTC; CDR3aa: CASSSRTAAAGYTF
d_gene: NA; abundance: NA; v_gene: TRBV6-2/TRBV6-3; j_gene: TRBJ2-1; CDR3nt: TGTGCCAGCAGTTACCGAACCGGACTATCCCCCTACAATGAGCAGTTCTTC; CDR3aa: CASSYRTGLSPYNEQFF
d_gene: NA; abundance: NA; v_gene: TRBV6-6; j_gene: TRBJ2-3; CDR3nt: TGTGCCAGCAGACGGGACACCGGAATCACAGATACGCAGTATTTT; CDR3aa: CASRRDTGITDTQYF
d_gene: NA; abundance: NA; v_gene: TRBV6-1; j_gene: TRBJ2-7; CDR3nt: TGTGCCAGCAGTGATATGGGGGGTAACTACGAGCAGTACTTC; CDR3aa: CASSDMGGNYEQYF
d_gene: TRBD1; abundance: few; v_gene: TRBV5-1; j_gene: TRBJ1-2; CDR3nt: TGCGCCAGCAGCTTGGGGGACAGTAAGCATGGCTACACCTTC; CDR3aa: CASSLGDSKHGYTF
d_gene: TRBD2; abundance: NA; v_gene: TRBV10-3; j_gene: TRBJ2-3; CDR3nt: TGTGCCACCGTAAGCGGGGGGGCAGATACGCAGTATTTT; CDR3aa: CATVSGGADTQYF
d_gene: NA; abundance: NA; v_gene: TRBV12-3/TRBV12-4; j_gene: TRBJ2-2; CDR3nt: TGTGCCAGCAGTCCTAAAAACACCGGGGAGCTGTTTTTT; CDR3aa: CASSPKNTGELFF
d_gene: TRBD1; abundance: NA; v_gene: TRBV5-1; j_gene: TRBJ1-2; CDR3nt: TGCGCCAGCAGCCCGCTAGGGGGCGAGTTCGGTGGCTACACCTTC; CDR3aa: CASSPLGGEFGGYTF
d_gene: NA; abundance: NA; v_gene: TRBV5-3; j_gene: TRBJ1-2; CDR3nt: TGTGCCAGAAGCCAGGACAGAAACTATGGCTACACCTTC; CDR3aa: CARSQDRNYGYTF
d_gene: TRBD2; abundance: NA; v_gene: TRBV7-8; j_gene: TRBJ2-7; CDR3nt: TGTGCCAGCAGCCCAAGTAGCGGGGGGGCTCACGAGCAGTACTTC; CDR3aa: CASSPSSGGAHEQYF
d_gene: NA; abundance: once; v_gene: TRBV4-2; j_gene: TRBJ2-5; CDR3nt: TGTGCCAGCAGCCAAGATTGGAGCGGGCAAGAGACCCAGTACTTC; CDR3aa: CASSQDWSGQETQYF
d_gene: NA; abundance: once; v_gene: TRBV3-1/TRBV3-2; j_gene: TRBJ2-3; CDR3nt: TGTGCCAGCAGCCAAGATCCCCTGAGCACAGATACGCAGTATTTT; CDR3aa: CASSQDPLSTDTQYF
d_gene: TRBD2; abundance: NA; v_gene: TRBV10-3; j_gene: TRBJ2-7; CDR3nt: TGTGCCATCAGTGAGTCGGTGGGGGGGTTGGGCTCCTACGAGCAGTACTTC; CDR3aa: CAISESVGGLGSYEQYF
d_gene: NA; abundance: NA; v_gene: TRBV30; j_gene: TRBJ1-5; CDR3nt: TGTGCCTGGAGTGGAAGAGTCAATCAGCCCCAGCATTTT; CDR3aa: CAWSGRVNQPQHF
d_gene: NA; abundance: NA; v_gene: TRBV6-2/TRBV6-3; j_gene: TRBJ1-2; CDR3nt: TGTGCCAGCAGTCCACTCATTCACCGTGGCTACACCTTC; CDR3aa: CASSPLIHRGYTF
d_gene: NA; abundance: once; v_gene: TRBV5-4; j_gene: TRBJ2-7; CDR3nt: TGTGCCAGCAGACGTGACACCTCCTACGAGCAGTACTTC; CDR3aa: CASRRDTSYEQYF
d_gene: TRBD1; abundance: few; v_gene: TRBV5-1; j_gene: TRBJ1-5; CDR3nt: TGCGCCAGCAGCCCAGGACAGGCCGTTGGGCAGCCCCAGCATTTT; CDR3aa: CASSPGQAVGQPQHF
d_gene: TRBD2; abundance: once; v_gene: TRBV11-3; j_gene: TRBJ2-3; CDR3nt: TGTGCCAGCAGCTTAGGGCTCGCCTTGGCGGGGGGGCCCACAGATACGCAGTATTTT; CDR3aa: CASSLGLALAGGPTDTQYF
d_gene: NA; abundance: few; v_gene: TRBV5-1; j_gene: TRBJ1-1; CDR3nt: TGCGCCAGCAGCTTGAGGACATCGAACACTGAAGCTTTCTTT; CDR3aa: CASSLRTSNTEAFF
d_gene: NA; abundance: NA; v_gene: TRBV9; j_gene: TRBJ2-5; CDR3nt: TGTGCCAGCAGCCCTCCCACCCCCGTCGGGTACCAAGAGACCCAGTACTTC; CDR3aa: CASSPPTPVGYQETQYF
d_gene: TRBD1; abundance: NA; v_gene: TRBV5-1; j_gene: TRBJ1-1; CDR3nt: TGCGCCAGCAGCTTGGAACAGGGGAGAACTGAAGCTTTCTTT; CDR3aa: CASSLEQGRTEAFF
d_gene: TRBD1; abundance: NA; v_gene: TRBV6-5; j_gene: TRBJ1-1; CDR3nt: TGTGCCAGCAGTCGACAGGGTGGGAACACTGAAGCTTTCTTT; CDR3aa: CASSRQGGNTEAFF
d_gene: NA; abundance: few; v_gene: TRBV6-5; j_gene: TRBJ2-7; CDR3nt: TGTGCCAGCAGTTACGAGGGTTTGGAGCAGTACTTC; CDR3aa: CASSYEGLEQYF
d_gene: NA; abundance: NA; v_gene: TRBV14; j_gene: TRBJ1-2; CDR3nt: TGTGCCAGCAGCCAAGATCTGGCAGGCTATGGCTACACCTTC; CDR3aa: CASSQDLAGYGYTF
d_gene: NA; abundance: NA; v_gene: TRBV2; j_gene: TRBJ2-7; CDR3nt: TGTGCCAGCATCTTGACCCCGGGACACCAAAACTCCTACGAGCAGTACTTC; CDR3aa: CASILTPGHQNSYEQYF
d_gene: NA; abundance: NA; v_gene: TRBV27; j_gene: TRBJ2-3; CDR3nt: TGTGCCAGCAGCGGAGGGCATACGCAGTATTTT; CDR3aa: CASSGGHTQYF